The source of this T cell receptor (beta chain) is a study of cytomegalovirus exposure and HLA in healthy donors. General observations from the study: In an earlier analysis, productive rearrangement rates for most beta V segments clustered near 87% or 30%. The classifier reportedly diagnosed cytomegalovirus status with high specificity and sensitivity. In a later analysis, DRB1 alleles had the most associated TCRs; HLA-C alleles the fewest.

The V gene's germline CDR1 is SEHNR and CDR2 FQNEAQ (reference sequence). This CDR3 region has 16 residues. With V trimmed by 4 bases and J by 6 bases, 10 bases remained unmatched. As to this clone: Its antigen is unknown.

PCR employed 60 Vbeta and 13 Jbeta primers. TCRdb's copy holds only in-frame clones and misses some; the assay was immunoSEQ multiplex PCR. The table shows approximately 160,000 clones, with 77% occurring only once. Sequencing was carried out using PBMCs. The origin of this receptor is a woman in her 30s in good health and CMV-seronegative. The V gene is TRBV7-9, the J gene TRBJ2-2; 8 bases map to TRBD1. CDR3 nucleotides: TGTGCCAGCAGCTCCTCCAGGGGGCAAGTGGCCGGGGAGCTGTTTTTT. It codes for CASSSSRGQVAGELFF.